The clone carrying this T cell receptor (beta chain) was detected ten times or more. The antigen is undetermined. V gave up 3 bases and J gave up 8 bases, with 16 bases separating them. Per germline, CDR1 DFQATT and CDR2 SNEGSKA (reference sequence). The CDR3 extends over 14 amino acids. The record originates from a study of read filtering for tumor transcriptome and immune sequencing. Findings and caveats of the study: IR-seq captured clonotypes deeper and more reliably than RNA-seq. Sorted CD138-negative bone marrow cells were not purified T cells.

At the time of active disease, bone marrow was collected from every patient. The library was built from about 400 ng RNA with molecular barcoded adaptors for alpha/delta and beta/gamma chains. Each CDR3 protein is one row after TCRdb ran MiXCR on the reads. Of about 90,000 distinct CDR3 sequences detected, approximately 13% appear once; the ten largest clones hold about 16%. This TCR was recovered from a donor at least 40 years old with multiple myeloma. The chain carries TRBV20-1 and TRBJ1-4; no reliable D call. Sequenced: a population of CD138-negative cells sorted from bone marrow. CDR3 coding DNA: TGCAGTGCTAGGGGGATACGGCTACTCGAAAAACTGTTTTTT. Amino acids: CSARGIRLLEKLFF.